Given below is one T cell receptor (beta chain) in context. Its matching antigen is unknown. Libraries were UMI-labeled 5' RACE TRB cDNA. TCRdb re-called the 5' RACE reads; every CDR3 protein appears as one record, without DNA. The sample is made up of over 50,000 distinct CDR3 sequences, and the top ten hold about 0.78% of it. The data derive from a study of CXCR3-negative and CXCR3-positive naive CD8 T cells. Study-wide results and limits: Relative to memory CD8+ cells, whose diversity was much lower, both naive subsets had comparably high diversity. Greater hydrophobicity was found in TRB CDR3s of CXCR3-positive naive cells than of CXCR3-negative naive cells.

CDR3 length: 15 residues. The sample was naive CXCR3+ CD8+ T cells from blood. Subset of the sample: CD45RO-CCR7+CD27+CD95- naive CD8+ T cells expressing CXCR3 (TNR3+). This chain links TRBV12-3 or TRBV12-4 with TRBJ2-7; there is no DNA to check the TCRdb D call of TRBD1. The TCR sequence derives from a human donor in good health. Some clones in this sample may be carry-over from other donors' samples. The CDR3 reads CASSPWDRGTSEQYF.